These 2 T cell receptor beta chains were all obtained from the same sample, sequenced in a study of blood T cell repertoires in COVID-19. Profiling relied on immunoSEQ multiplex PCR, and the TCRdb table lists in-frame clones only, not all of them. The sample lists some 190,000 clones, approximately 85% occurring once. The sample comprised PBMCs or T cells enriched from blood (not recorded which). These receptors all come from a man in his forties with acute COVID-19.

The V gene is TRBV19, the J gene TRBJ2-2; 9 bases line up with TRBD1. Losses at the gene ends were 8 bases for V and 2 bases for J; bases not matched to a gene: 9. The CDR3 consists of 16 residues. Germline CDR1 is LNHDA and CDR2 is SQIVND (reference sequence). CDR3 sequence (DNA): TGTGCCAGTTACAACTACAGGGGGCTTAACACCGGGGAGCTGTTTTTT. Its protein is CASYNYRGLNTGELFF.

The genes are TRBV28 and TRBJ2-6; maybe TRBD2 (5 bases). Trimming cost V 2 bases and J 2 bases, with 7 bases left between them. Germline CDR1 reads MDHEN; CDR2 reads SYDVKM. CDR3 length: 15 amino acids. This CDR3 is CASSLRGTGANVLTF. In nucleotides, the CDR3 is TGTGCCAGCAGTTTACGAGGGACTGGGGCCAACGTCCTGACTTTC.